This T cell receptor beta chain was recovered during a study of human T cells and chemical hapten exposure. The V gene's germline CDR1 is SGHTA and CDR2 FQGNSA. This CDR3 comprises 14 residues. The V and J ends lost 5 bases and 3 bases, in that order; junction bases with no gene match: 5. Indicated time point: patch test 2, 6 weeks after DPC sensitization. Documented treatment: therapeutic diphenylcyclopropenone sensitization with weekly scalp DPC. It was from unfractionated whole blood that total RNA was extracted. One entry per CDR3 protein results from TCRdb running MiXCR on the RACE reads. This sample yields some 42,000 distinct CDR3 sequences, of which around a tenth are seen a single time; 13% to 15% belongs to the top ten.

This clonotype was obtained from a woman aged 25 to 39 with alopecia areata. Some clones in this sample may be carry-over from other donors' samples. The material sequenced was whole blood, taken in connection with sensitization to the hapten diphenylcyclopropenone (DPC). The rearrangement links TRBV7-2 to TRBJ2-7; 9 nucleotides align to TRBD2. Here the CDR3 reads CASSASSGVYEQYF. CDR3 nucleotide sequence: TGTGCCAGCAGCGCCTCTAGCGGGGTCTACGAGCAGTACTTC.